These 8 T cell receptor beta chains originate from one sample sequenced in a study of regulatory T cells in long-lasting Graves disease. Relying on iRepertoire HTBI primers and Arm-PCR of CDR3 regions, the team built TCR beta libraries. TCRdb itself ran the multiplex PCR reads through MiXCR, one entry per CDR3 protein. The table includes around 470,000 distinct CDR3 sequences, around 13% detected once. Noted time point: newly diagnosed GD, antithyroid drugs for less than 3 months. PBMCs provided the RNA from which the TCR library was made. These records were also assigned to another study, of T cells in Graves' hyperthyroidism and ophthalmopathy.

This specimen was peripheral blood mononuclear cells (PBMCs), taken at new diagnosis, from a patient treated with antithyroid drugs. These receptors came from a woman aged 50 to 65 with Graves disease.

This clonotype was recorded at least ten times. The chain combines TRBV28 with TRBJ1-1, with 9 bases that match TRBD1. J gave up 3 bases and V 4 bases, and 6 bases lay outside the gene matches. The V gene's germline CDR1 is MDHEN and CDR2 SYDVKM. This CDR3 spans 15 amino acids. DNA of the CDR3: TGTGCCAGCAGTTCAGCCGGGACAGGGTACACTGAAGCTTTCTTT. Protein: CASSSAGTGYTEAFF.

V and J are TRBV5-1 and TRBJ1-2; D is unclear. Per germline, CDR1 SGHRS and CDR2 YFSETQ. The CDR3 is 12 residues long. The germline V and J ends were trimmed by 0 bases and 9 bases, with 9 bases remaining between them. The CDR3: CASSLGAESYTF. The CDR3 DNA is TGCGCCAGCAGCTTGGGGGCGGAGAGCTACACCTTC.

This clonotype occurred many times. The chain recombines TRBV2 with TRBJ1-5, with a tentative D call TRBD1 (5 bases). Germline V gene sequence: CDR1 SNHLY, CDR2 FYNNEI. This CDR3 contains 15 residues. The V gene lost 2 bases and the J gene lost 1 base, with 9 bases spanning the gap. The CDR3: CASSESGTSNQPQHF. CDR3 bases: TGTGCCAGCAGTGAATCGGGGACGAGCAATCAGCCCCAGCATTTT.

This clonotype was detected only a few times. Since a much larger clone is just one base distant, this may be a read error. The gene calls are TRBV28 and TRBJ2-7, with unresolved D. V dropped 10 bases and J dropped 5 bases, with 24 bases sitting between them. The germline V gene has CDR1 MDHEN and CDR2 SYDVKM. This CDR3 spans 15 amino acids. The CDR3 sequence is CANTPPRLKVDEQYF. The CDR3 DNA reads as TGTGCCAACACCCCTCCGCGGTTAAAGGTCGACGAGCAGTACTTC.

This clonotype was seen just once. A much larger clone is a single base away; this may be a read error. The genes are TRBV7-9 and TRBJ2-5; 7 nucleotides match TRBD1. With 5 bases clipped from V and 11 bases from J, the junction kept 20 bases outside the gene matches. The length of the CDR3 is 16 residues. CDR1 and CDR2 (germline): SEHNR, FQNEAQ (reference sequence). In DNA, the CDR3 is TGTGCCAGCAGCCCTGACAGGGCTATCTCCTACAATGAGCAGTACTTC. It encodes CASSPDRAISYNEQYF.

This clonotype appeared many times. This CDR3 is CASSWVKDTQYF. As DNA, the CDR3 is TGTGCCAGCAGTTGGGTGAAAGATACGCAGTATTTT. This chain connects TRBV6-5 to TRBJ2-3; D ambiguous. This CDR3 contains 12 residues. The V end was cut by 4 bases, the J end by 5 bases, with 7 bases between. CDR1 and CDR2 from the germline V gene are MNHEY and SVGAGI.

This clonotype was counted a few times. CDR3 amino acids: CSAPDRGKAGNTIYF. In nucleotides, the CDR3 is TGCAGTGCTCCCGACAGGGGGAAGGCTGGAAACACCATATATTTT. The rearrangement uses TRBV20-1 and TRBJ1-3, with 9 bases lining up with TRBD1. Trimming cost V 5 bases and J 2 bases; bases outside gene matches: 7. The V gene's germline CDR1 is DFQATT and CDR2 SNEGSKA (reference sequence). The length of the CDR3 is 15 residues.

This chain uses TRBV29-1 with TRBJ2-1, with 8 bases fitting TRBD1. Trimming cost V 8 bases and J 8 bases; bases outside gene matches: 8. The CDR3 totals 12 residues. Germline V CDR1 and CDR2: SQVTM, ANQGSEA. The CDR3 sequence is CSFRQGIDEQFF. The CDR3 DNA follows: TGCAGCTTTCGACAGGGGATCGATGAGCAGTTCTTC.